A single TCR beta chain is shown here with its context. Its specificity is not known. It was across several immunoSEQ plates that each subset's genomic DNA was evenly split. Using immunoSEQ multiplex PCR, the repertoire was profiled, and TCRdb retains in-frame clones only, with some absent. Among approximately 2,000,000 clones listed, around 93% were seen once. This specimen belongs to a study of shared clonotypes between healthy human individuals. General study findings and limits: Clonotypes that were shared across a few donors made up 4% to 6% of naive CD4 clonotypes.

Positive CCR7 selection of CD45RO-negative cells yielded the naive CD8 cells, and terminally differentiated effector memory CD45RA+ cells were excluded. Germline assignment: CDR1 SGHDN and CDR2 FVKESK. This CDR3 has 15 residues. Trimming removed 0 bases from V and 8 bases from J; junction bases left unmatched: 7. Sequencing used naive CD8+ T cells from PBMCs. This clonotype was obtained from a young man in good health. Some clones in this sample may be carry-over from other donors' samples. V is TRBV14 and J is TRBJ1-2; 9 nucleotides agree with TRBD1. The DNA for the CDR3 is TGTGCCAGCAGCCAAGATGACAGGGGGTACGGAGGCTACACCTTC. It encodes CASSQDDRGYGGYTF.